This T cell receptor (beta chain) was captured by sequencing in a study of blood T cell repertoires in COVID-19. Within 2 weeks of study entry, exposed participants had contacted a PCR-confirmed or clinician-diagnosed COVID-19 case. Per germline, CDR1 SNHLY and CDR2 FYNNEI. This CDR3 has 14 amino acids. Trimming pared 4 bases from V and 1 base from J, leaving 7 bases between. Study processing details: Nucleated cell number was recorded as an estimate derived from reference gene primer amplification. Profiling relied on immunoSEQ multiplex PCR, and the TCRdb table lists in-frame clones only, not all of them. For V, J and clone size, that table is used; D and trimming come from the DNA. The table includes 250,000 or so clones, about 80% detected once.

Sequenced: PBMCs or T cells enriched from blood (not recorded which). The J gene is TRBJ1-4, the V gene TRBV2; D call uncertain. The sequence derives from a woman aged 40-49 years who had been exposed to COVID-19. The CDR3 region is CASSVARTNEKLFF. The CDR3 DNA sequence: TGTGCCAGCAGTGTGGCCAGAACTAATGAAAAACTGTTTTTT. The full variable domain, completed using reference TRBV2 and TRBJ1-4, is EPEVTQTPSHQVTQMGQEVILRCVPISNHLYFYWYRQILGQKVEFLVSFYNNEISEKSEIFDDQFSVERPDGSNFTLKIRSTKLEDSAMYFCASSVARTNEKLFFGSGTQLSVL.